This T cell receptor (beta chain) was obtained from a study of blood T cell repertoires in COVID-19. Study information: Samples representing acute and convalescent COVID-19 were sourced from the United States, Italy and Spain. T cells, B-cell-depleted T cells, or PBMCs provided the cDNA or gDNA that served as material.

V was trimmed by 0 bases and J by 0 bases, leaving 10 bases between them. The CDR3 loop spans 16 amino acids. Germline V gene lookup returns CDR1 SGDLS and CDR2 YYNGEE. As handled by the study authors: Reference gene primer amplification in the assay estimated nucleated cell counts. Method: immunoSEQ multiplex PCR; TCRdb's copy keeps in-frame clones and lacks some. That table supplies the V and J calls and clone size; D and trimming were determined from the DNA. The table has around 30,000 clones, 65% to 90% seen once. This clone occurred a few times. This chain uses TRBV9 with TRBJ1-3; D is possibly TRBD1 (5 bases). The source of this sequence is a woman aged 80 or over with active or convalescent COVID-19. Input material: peripheral blood. The CDR3 region is CASSVEDTLSGNTIYF. In DNA form, the CDR3 reads TGTGCCAGCAGCGTAGAGGACACCCTCTCTGGAAACACCATATATTTT.